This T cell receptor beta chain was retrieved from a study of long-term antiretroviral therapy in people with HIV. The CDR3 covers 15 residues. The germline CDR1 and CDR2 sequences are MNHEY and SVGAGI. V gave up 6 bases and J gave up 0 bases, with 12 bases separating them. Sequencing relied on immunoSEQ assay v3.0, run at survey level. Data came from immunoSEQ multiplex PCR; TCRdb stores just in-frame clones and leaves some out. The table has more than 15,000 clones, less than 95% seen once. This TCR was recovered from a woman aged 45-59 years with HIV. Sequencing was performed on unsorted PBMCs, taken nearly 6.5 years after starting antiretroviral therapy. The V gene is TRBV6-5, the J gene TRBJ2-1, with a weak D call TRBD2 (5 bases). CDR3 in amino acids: CASSRGISSYNEQFF. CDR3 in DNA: TGTGCCAGCAGCCGAGGGATTAGCTCCTACAATGAGCAGTTCTTC.